The 18 T cell receptor beta chains listed next were all sequenced from one sample in a study of T cell repertoires in cytomegalovirus infection. TCRdb analysed the reads with MiXCR anew, one entry per CDR3 protein. The sample consists of about a million distinct CDR3 sequences, around 30% of them appearing once. Their specific antigens are unknown. This sample comprised cultured CD8+ T cells from PBMCs, obtained from culture after CMV antigen stimulation. The receptors stem from a human donor in good health (CMV status not recorded). Some clones in this sample may be carry-over from other donors' samples.

This clonotype was detected a few times. The chain combines TRBV7-9 with TRBJ2-7, with TRBD1 as a possible D gene (5 bases). The CDR3 runs to 12 residues. V was cut by 0 bases and J by 6 bases, with 6 bases left in between. The germline V gene has CDR1 SEHNR and CDR2 FQNEAQ (reference sequence). The CDR3 protein is CASSLAQGEQYF. In nucleotides, the CDR3 is TGTGCCAGCAGCTTAGCGCAGGGCGAGCAGTACTTC.

This clonotype has more than one count but fewer than ten. CDR3 DNA sequence: TGTGCCAGCAGTGTAGCGACAGGATATCCCAATGAGCAGTTCTTC. Translating gives CASSVATGYPNEQFF. J is TRBJ2-1 and V is TRBV6-1; maybe TRBD1 (6 bases). The V gene lost 4 bases and the J gene lost 6 bases, with 16 bases spanning the gap. Germline CDR1 is MNHNS and CDR2 is SASEGT. This CDR3 is built from 15 residues.

V is TRBV7-8 and J is TRBJ2-7; 10 nucleotides match TRBD2. Trimming removed 0 bases from V and 1 base from J; junction bases left unmatched: 6. The length of the CDR3 is 17 residues. Germline loops: CDR1 SGHVS, CDR2 FQNEAQ. The CDR3 DNA follows: TGTGCCAGCAGCTTAGCTTGGACTAGCGGTTTTTCCTACGAGCAGTACGTC. This translates into CASSLAWTSGFSYEQYV.

V is TRBV2 and J is TRBJ1-1, with a possible D match to TRBD1 (5 bases). The CDR3 is 16 residues long. Germline CDR1 is SNHLY and CDR2 is FYNNEI. V was pared by 2 bases and J by 5 bases, with 18 bases between. The CDR3 DNA reads TGTGCCAGCAGTGAATTTACGGCGGCTAGGGGAACTGAAGCTTTCTTT. Translation gives CASSEFTAARGTEAFF.

V gene TRBV19 combines with J gene TRBJ1-4; D remains unclear. Germline V gives CDR1 LNHDA, CDR2 SQIVND (reference sequence). V shed 4 bases and J shed 5 bases, with 14 bases lying between them. CDR3 size: 15 residues. CDR3 bases: TGTGCCAGTAGTACTGCAAGAAGCGCAAATGAAAAACTGTTTTTT. Encoded protein: CASSTARSANEKLFF.

This clonotype was counted only a few times. This chain links TRBV6-2 or TRBV6-3 with TRBJ2-1, with D perhaps being TRBD1 or TRBD2 (5 bases each). Trimming took off 7 bases at V and 10 bases at J, with 8 bases between the two ends. This CDR3 comprises 10 residues. Per the germline V gene, CDR1 is MNHEY and CDR2 is SVGEGT. The CDR3 DNA is TGTGCCAGCAACGAGGGGGAGCAGTTCTTC. It yields the protein CASNEGEQFF.

V and J are TRBV20-1 and TRBJ2-5; TRBD2 agrees at 11 bases. Germline lookup yields CDR1 DFQATT and CDR2 SNEGSKA (reference sequence). J was trimmed by 4 bases and V by 5 bases; bases with no gene match: 12. The CDR3 loop spans 16 amino acids. This CDR3 reads CSAPQTSGDPTETQYF. The CDR3 DNA reads TGCAGTGCTCCTCAGACTAGCGGGGACCCCACAGAGACCCAGTACTTC.

The chain links TRBV27 to TRBJ2-7, with 8 positions matching TRBD1. Trimming took 3 bases from V and 4 from J; bases not matched to a gene: 5. CDR1 MNHEY and CDR2 SMNVEV come from the germline V gene (reference sequence). The CDR3 length is 14 residues. The CDR3 DNA follows: TGTGCCAGCAGTTTCTCCAGGGGGCAATACGAGCAGTACTTC. It is translated as CASSFSRGQYEQYF.

This chain connects TRBV6-4 to TRBJ2-1, with D possibly TRBD2 on 7 matching bases. The germline gives CDR1 MRHNA, CDR2 SNTAGT. CDR3 length: 16 amino acids. V lost 3 bases and J 0 bases, leaving 12 bases between the germline ends. CDR3 sequence reads: CASSEEGDYSYNEQFF. DNA for the CDR3: TGTGCCAGCAGTGAGGAGGGGGACTACTCCTACAATGAGCAGTTCTTC.

This clonotype was found a few times. The V gene is TRBV6-1, the J gene TRBJ1-4; TRBD1 aligns across 8 bases. V was pared by 7 bases and J by 8 bases, with 15 bases of the junction left unmatched. The CDR3 has 16 residues. Germline V gene lookup returns CDR1 MNHNS and CDR2 SASEGT. DNA for the CDR3: TGTGCCAGCATGGACAGGGTGGGAAGGGATCGGGAAAAACTGTTTTTT. Its protein product is CASMDRVGRDREKLFF.

This clonotype occurred a few times. The junction and the germline gene differ at one end; a read error may be behind it. The gene calls are TRBV19 and TRBJ1-1; D is possibly TRBD1 (5 bases). CDR1 LNHDA and CDR2 SQIVND come from the germline V gene (reference sequence). The CDR3 is 15 residues long. Here the CDR3 DNA reads TGTGCAAGTAGTAGATTAAGAGCGGGGGACACTGAAGCTTTCTTT. Translated, it gives CASSRLRAGDTEAFF.

The V call is TRBV4-1, the J call TRBJ2-1; 11 bases align to TRBD2. Germline V CDR1 and CDR2: MGHRA, YSYEKL. Trimming took 3 bases from V and 4 from J; bases not matched to a gene: 5. The CDR3 length is 16 residues. This chain's CDR3 is CASSQILAGGYNEQFF. CDR3 in DNA: TGCGCCAGCAGCCAGATCCTAGCGGGGGGATACAATGAGCAGTTCTTC.

This chain uses TRBV27 with TRBJ1-2, with 8 bases matching TRBD1. The V gene's germline CDR1 is MNHEY and CDR2 SMNVEV (reference sequence). Germline trimming cut 4 bases from V and 7 bases from J; bases unmatched to any gene: 11. CDR3 size: 15 residues. The CDR3 spells CASSYDRGLVFGYTF. CDR3 coding DNA: TGTGCCAGCAGTTACGACAGGGGATTAGTGTTTGGCTACACCTTC.

The V call is TRBV6-2 or TRBV6-3, the J call TRBJ2-3; 7 nucleotides match TRBD1. V trimming: 2 bases; J trimming: 2 bases; junction bases outside the gene matches: 4. CDR1 is MNHEY, CDR2 SVGEGT, per germline. CDR3 size: 15 residues. CDR3 residues: CASSYEGADTDTQYF. Written as DNA, the CDR3 is TGTGCCAGCAGTTACGAGGGGGCAGACACAGATACGCAGTATTTT.

J is TRBJ2-3 and V is TRBV5-5, with TRBD2 matching 8 bases. V shed 4 bases, J shed 2 bases, and the junction held 18 bases outside the gene matches. Germline V gives CDR1 SGHKS, CDR2 YYEKEE (reference sequence). The CDR3 length is 19 residues. As DNA, the CDR3 is TGTGCCAGCAGCCCTGCCGATACTGGACTAGCCACCTTCACAGATACGCAGTATTTT. Protein sequence: CASSPADTGLATFTDTQYF.

The chain links TRBV24-1 to TRBJ1-2, with no clear D. The CDR3 is made up of 14 amino acids. Germline values: CDR1 KGHDR, CDR2 SFDVKD. V was pared by 7 bases and J by 2 bases, with 13 bases between. CDR3 protein: CATRSRTENYGYTF. For the CDR3, the DNA is TGTGCCACCAGATCTCGGACGGAAAACTATGGCTACACCTTC.

The rearrangement links TRBV29-1 to TRBJ2-7; 11 bases map to TRBD1. V shed 5 bases, J shed 4 bases, and the junction held 10 bases outside the gene matches. The germline V gene encodes CDR1 SQVTM and CDR2 ANQGSEA. The CDR3 consists of 15 residues. CDR3 amino acids: CSVTVRTGGFYEQYF. DNA of the CDR3: TGCAGCGTTACAGTCCGGACAGGGGGCTTTTACGAGCAGTACTTC.

J is TRBJ2-7 and V is TRBV10-3; a weak D match, TRBD2 (5 bases). V gave up 10 bases and J gave up 1 base, with 8 bases separating them. This CDR3 is built from 11 residues. CDR1 and CDR2 (germline): ENHRY, SYGVKD. CDR3 sequence reads: CATGDSYEQYV. As DNA, the CDR3 is TGTGCCACCGGGGATTCCTACGAGCAGTACGTC.